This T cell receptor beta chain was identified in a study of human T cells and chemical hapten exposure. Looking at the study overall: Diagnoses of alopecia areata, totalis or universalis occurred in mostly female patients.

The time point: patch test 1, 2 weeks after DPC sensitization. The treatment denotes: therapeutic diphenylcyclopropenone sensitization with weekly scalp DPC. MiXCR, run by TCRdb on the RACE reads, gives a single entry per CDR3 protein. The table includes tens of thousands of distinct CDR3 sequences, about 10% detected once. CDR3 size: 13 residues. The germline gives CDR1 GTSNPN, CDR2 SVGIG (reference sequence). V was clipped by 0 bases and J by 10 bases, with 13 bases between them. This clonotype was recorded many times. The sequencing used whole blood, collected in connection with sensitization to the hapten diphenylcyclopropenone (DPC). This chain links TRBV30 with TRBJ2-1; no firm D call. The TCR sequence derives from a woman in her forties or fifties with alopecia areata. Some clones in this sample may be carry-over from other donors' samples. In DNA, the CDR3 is TGTGCCTGGAGTGTATTTCGCGGTAAAGAGCAGTTCTTC. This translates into CAWSVFRGKEQFF.